Reported below is one T cell receptor (beta chain). This sample is part of a study of cytomegalovirus exposure and HLA in healthy donors. Study overall: Unique TCRs from HLA-typed donors, approximately 80 million of them, were held in an early data release.

Primers included in the PCR were 60 Vbeta and 13 Jbeta primers. TCRdb keeps only in-frame clones here, not all; method: immunoSEQ multiplex PCR. The sample shows some 150,000 clones, more than 75% of them seen only once. Looked up from germline, CDR1 is MRHNA and CDR2 is SNTAGT. CDR3 length: 15 residues. Trimming removed 5 bases at V and 0 bases at J, with 11 bases between. The receptor was isolated from a man aged 45-65 years in good health and CMV-seronegative. The chain carries TRBV6-4 and TRBJ2-1; D perhaps matches TRBD1 (5 bases). The specimen was PBMCs. CDR3 nucleotides: TGTGCCAGCAGTCAGGGATCGGGCTCCTACAATGAGCAGTTCTTC. The encoded protein is CASSQGSGSYNEQFF.